This T cell receptor beta chain is from a study of blood T cells in healthy people across ages (dated by TCRdb to 2014 to 2015). Regarding the complete study: In model experiments, template switching captured roughly one uniquely barcoded TCR beta cDNA molecule for every two T cells. To track age-related changes in TCR beta repertoire diversity, the study relied on deep sequencing normalized with unique cDNA molecular identifiers. The study analyzed two additional independent replicas of 1 million unique cDNA reads from the same blood draw for two donors, one aged 18 to 30 and one aged 80 or older. Four age groups were formed from the donors: young (average about 17 years), middle-aged (just under 40), aged (about 62) and long-lived (about 80). What the work shows at the level of the full study, not this receptor alone: Compared with the aged group, more naive CD4+ T cells, fewer expanded clones and increased TCR diversity were shown by the long-lived group, suggesting age selection. As age increased, observed TCR beta diversity per million T cells dropped in a roughly linear way, and a significant reduction was already evident by age about 36. Since profiling was done on bulk unsorted PBMCs, naive and antigen-experienced compartments could not be conclusively compared. Total diversity estimates from one million sequenced T cells were considered lower bounds and underestimates. Because the CMV infection status of the donors was unknown, age-related changes in expanded clonotypes may potentially have been confounded. A strong correlation was found between observed TCR beta diversity and the percentage of naive T cells measured by flow cytometry.

This clonotype was detected a few times. Its antigen is not yet known. No much larger clone exists at a distance of one base, and base qualities are not known. Library creation used 5' RACE. The listed sequencing device is Illumina HiSeq 2500. A second about 7 to 11 cycle PCR used a sample-barcoded 5' primer and a J-beta primer mix. A unique molecular identifier was introduced onto each TCR beta cDNA molecule by a template-switch 5' adaptor carrying 12 random nucleotides. Each sample yielded at least 2.5 million CDR3-containing paired-end reads. All of the RNA was converted into first-strand cDNA using the Mint cDNA synthesis kit, with a TRBC-specific oligonucleotide serving as the primer. Following uracil-DNA glycosylase treatment, a first 18-cycle PCR with universal primers M1SS and BC2_uni_R was performed on all cDNA. As for the authors' bioinformatics: Normalization of each sample was performed by random selection of 1 million high-quality reads, each carrying a distinct molecular identifier. Instead of being binned into consensus sequences, reads that shared molecular identifiers were thrown out. MiTCR, set to a Q25 quality threshold and the strictest error-elimination algorithm, was used for CDR3 identification, clonotype clustering and error correction. A nonparametric unseen species model using Euler transformation provided a lower-bound estimate of total TCR beta diversity. In-frame beta chains were kept once TCRdb had trimmed the public reads at Q25 with fastp and called clones with MiXCR. Rows with one shared CDR3 protein collapse into an entry with the most common genes and DNA. What appears here as the V and J calls and clone size reflects TCRdb's work, not the paper's. For this sample there are hundreds of thousands of distinct CDR3 sequences; about a quarter appear just once. 2.5% to 3.5% of the sample lies in the top ten.

The 40 or so donors, aged roughly 6 to 100 years, were systemically healthy Caucasian individuals from Russia. Ten milliliters of peripheral blood were drawn from each donor into EDTA-treated Vacutainer tubes. Ficoll-Paque density-gradient centrifugation was used to isolate PBMCs, with at least 6.5 million per sample. Total RNA was extracted from PBMCs with Trizol reagent, with at least 6 micrograms obtained per sample. The percentages of naive CD45RAhigh/CD27high T cells were determined by flow cytometry on a PBMC aliquot from every donor. Counted from cysteine to phenylalanine, this CDR3 has 15 amino acids. The kept DNA is CDR3 alone, 45 bases in frame from the first base. Deletion took 2 bases off V and 4 bases off J, with a span of 9 bases between the germline ends. CDR1 is given as MRHNA and CDR2 as SNTAGT, both from the germline V gene. The same data also contributed to another study, on T cells of mothers and their children. As noted in the second study: Nine systemically healthy Caucasian individuals, comprising three mothers and their six children, were included as donors. cDNA synthesis used all of the extracted RNA, with approximately 1.6 ug of RNA in each 15 ul reaction. In the second PCR, the M1S primer added sample barcodes and 2-4 random nucleotides. Over 8.5 million TCR beta CDR3 reads were obtained for each mother, and some 3 million reads were obtained for each child. Thymic selection similarly shapes TCR recombination output in related and unrelated pairs, with minor effect from inherited differences. Related mother-child pairs always showed normalized repertoire overlap that was slightly higher than in unrelated mother-child pairs, though the difference was never significant. No persistent microchimeric T cell clones were found, with a detection sensitivity of roughly 99 clones per million clonotypes. To look for features that set related mother-child pairs apart from unrelated individuals, the researchers ran deep NGS to compare the TCR beta repertoires of mothers and children. On average, the children were roughly 10 +/- 4 years old, while the mothers were about 38 +/- 4 years old. Libraries were sequenced on Illumina HiSeq 2000 with 100+100 nt paired-end reads after adapter ligation with NEBNext reagents. To prevent cross-contamination, the mother and child libraries were prepared one month apart and sequenced in separate runs. For each donor, somewhere between about 450,000 and 2,000,000 distinct TCR beta clonotypes were identified. Naive TCR beta clonotypes were estimated from low-frequency clonotypes matched to each donor's FACS-determined naive share, without sorting.

The sample taken for sequencing was blood. The chain links TRBV6-4 with TRBJ2-6; a weak D assignment points to TRBD1 (5 bases agree). The sequence came from a boy aged 5-17 years in good health. The CDR3 protein is CASSDTAGGANVLTF. The DNA reads TGTGCCAGCAGTGACACGGCAGGGGGGGCCAACGTCCTGACTTTC.